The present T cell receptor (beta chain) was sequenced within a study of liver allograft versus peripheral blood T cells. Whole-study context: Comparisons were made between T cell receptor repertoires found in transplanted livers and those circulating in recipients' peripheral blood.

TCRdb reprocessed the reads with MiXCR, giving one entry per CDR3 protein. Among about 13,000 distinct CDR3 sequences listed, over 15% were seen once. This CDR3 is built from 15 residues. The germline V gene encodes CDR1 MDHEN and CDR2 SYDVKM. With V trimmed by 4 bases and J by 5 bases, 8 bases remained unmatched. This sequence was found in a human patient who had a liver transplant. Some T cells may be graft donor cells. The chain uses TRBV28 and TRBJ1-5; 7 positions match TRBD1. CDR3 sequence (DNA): TGTGCCAGCAGTTCCCCGACAGGGAGAGATCAGCCCCAGCATTTT. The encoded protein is CASSSPTGRDQPQHF. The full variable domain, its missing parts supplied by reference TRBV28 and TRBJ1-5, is DVKVTQSSRYLVKRTGEKVFLECVQDMDHENMFWYRQDPGLGLRLIYFSYDVKMKEKGDIPEGYSVSREKKERFSLILESASTNQTSMYLCASSSPTGRDQPQHFGDGTRLSIL.